This record concerns one T cell receptor (beta chain) sequence. What it binds is unknown. Random hexamers primed reverse transcription of roughly 0.5 to 1 ug RNA. Amplification of TCR beta CDR3 was carried out by immunoSEQ multiplex PCR, which covered 54 Vbeta and 13 Jbeta segments. TCRdb reanalysed the immunoSEQ multiplex PCR reads using MiXCR and keeps one entry per CDR3 protein. The sample carries some 260,000 distinct CDR3 sequences, roughly 93% recorded once. The V end was cut by 3 bases, the J end by 1 base, with 12 bases between. The CDR3 totals 15 residues. Sequencing of TCR beta was carried out in blood CD8+ and CD4+ T cells. This entry comes from a study of CD8 T cells in Susac syndrome. Study outcomes and limitations: As the study acknowledged, the number of individuals in its TCR sequencing and HLA analysis was relatively small.

Sequencing used CD4+ T cells from PBMCs. The chain combines TRBV12-3 or TRBV12-4 with TRBJ1-1; D perhaps matches TRBD1 (5 bases). The sequence was obtained from a human donor with multiple sclerosis. CDR3 coding DNA: TGTGCCAGCAGTTTCACGGGGAGGGGGAACACTGAAGCTTTCTTT. Its protein product is CASSFTGRGNTEAFF.